These 6 T cell receptor beta chains came from one sample sequenced in a study of blood T cell repertoires in COVID-19. Assay used: immunoSEQ multiplex PCR; TCRdb lists only in-frame clones, some missing. The repertoire holds 240,000 or so clones, with 75% to 85% as singletons. Sequenced sample: peripheral blood. These receptor sequences come from an elderly woman with COVID-19, enrolled during active disease.

This chain joins TRBV3-1 (or the pseudogene TRBV3-2) and TRBJ2-3; D is perhaps TRBD1 (6 bases). The CDR3 spans 17 residues. V was cut by 1 base and J by 0 bases, with 14 bases left in between. Germline V CDR1 and CDR2: LGHDT, YNNKEL (reference sequence). The DNA of the CDR3 is TGTGCCAGCAGCCAAGGATGGGCGAGGGGGAGCACAGATACGCAGTATTTT. Its translation is CASSQGWARGSTDTQYF.

The gene calls are TRBV5-1 and TRBJ1-2; 11 nucleotides agree with TRBD1. Germline V lookup: CDR1 SGHRS, CDR2 YFSETQ. Germline trimming cut 4 bases from V and 7 bases from J; bases unmatched to any gene: 6. The CDR3 covers 14 residues. CDR3 nucleotide sequence: TGCGCCAGCAGCATGGGACAGGGGGTAGGTGGCTACACCTTC. Translated: CASSMGQGVGGYTF.

The rearrangement joins TRBV7-8 to TRBJ1-3; D uncertain. The CDR3 length is 14 residues. Germline CDR1 SGHVS, CDR2 FQNEAQ. Between the trimmed V and J ends, which lost 2 bases and 0 bases, there was a span of 5 bases. Here the CDR3 reads CASSLTVSGNTIYF. In DNA form, the CDR3 reads TGTGCCAGCAGCTTAACTGTCTCTGGAAACACCATATATTTT.

This clone was observed at least ten times. The chain combines TRBV4-1 with TRBJ1-4; possible D gene TRBD1, 5 bases. V gave up 1 base and J gave up 4 bases, with 19 bases separating them. There are 18 residues in the CDR3. Per germline, CDR1 MGHRA and CDR2 YSYEKL. The CDR3 bases are TGCGCCAGCAGCCAAGGAAGGAGGGGAACGGGGAATAATGAAAAACTGTTTTTT. This gives the protein CASSQGRRGTGNNEKLFF.

This sequence joins TRBV27 and TRBJ1-1; D is possibly TRBD1 (5 bases). The CDR3 extends over 14 amino acids. V lost 7 bases, J lost 3 bases, and 15 bases lay in between. The germline CDR1 and CDR2 sequences are MNHEY and SMNVEV (reference sequence). This chain's CDR3 is CASTRGGGDTEAFF. CDR3 DNA: TGTGCCAGCACCCGGGGGGGAGGAGACACTGAAGCTTTCTTT.

CDR3 in DNA: TGTGCCAGCAGTGATGCAGGGAGGGGTGCAACTAATGAAAAACTGTTTTTT. Its translation: CASSDAGRGATNEKLFF. The chain uses TRBV25-1 and TRBJ1-4; a possible D gene is TRBD1 (5 bases). The V gene's germline CDR1 is MGHDK and CDR2 SYGVNS. The length of the CDR3 is 17 residues. The V end was cut by 3 bases, the J end by 0 bases, with 14 bases between.